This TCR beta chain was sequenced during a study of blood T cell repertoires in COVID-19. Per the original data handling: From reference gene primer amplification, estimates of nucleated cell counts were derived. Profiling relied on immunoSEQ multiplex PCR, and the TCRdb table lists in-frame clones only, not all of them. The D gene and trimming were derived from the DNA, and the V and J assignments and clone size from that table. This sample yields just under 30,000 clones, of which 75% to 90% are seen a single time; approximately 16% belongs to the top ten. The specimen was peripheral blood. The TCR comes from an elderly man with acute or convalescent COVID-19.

The CDR3 bases are TGCGCCAGCAGCTTGGTGAGGGGGCAAGAGACCCAGTACTTC. This codes for CASSLVRGQETQYF. The V and J genes are TRBV5-1 and TRBJ2-5, with D possibly being TRBD1 (6 bases). The germline CDR1 and CDR2 sequences are SGHRS and YFSETQ. V was cut by 0 bases and J by 2 bases, with 8 bases left in between. This CDR3 is built from 14 residues. Full variable domain (remainder filled in from reference TRBV5-1 and TRBJ2-5): KAGVTQTPRYLIKTRGQQVTLSCSPISGHRSVSWYQQTPGQGLQFLFEYFSETQRNKGNFPGRFSGRQFSNSRSEMNVSTLELGDSALYLCASSLVRGQETQYFGPGTRLLVL.